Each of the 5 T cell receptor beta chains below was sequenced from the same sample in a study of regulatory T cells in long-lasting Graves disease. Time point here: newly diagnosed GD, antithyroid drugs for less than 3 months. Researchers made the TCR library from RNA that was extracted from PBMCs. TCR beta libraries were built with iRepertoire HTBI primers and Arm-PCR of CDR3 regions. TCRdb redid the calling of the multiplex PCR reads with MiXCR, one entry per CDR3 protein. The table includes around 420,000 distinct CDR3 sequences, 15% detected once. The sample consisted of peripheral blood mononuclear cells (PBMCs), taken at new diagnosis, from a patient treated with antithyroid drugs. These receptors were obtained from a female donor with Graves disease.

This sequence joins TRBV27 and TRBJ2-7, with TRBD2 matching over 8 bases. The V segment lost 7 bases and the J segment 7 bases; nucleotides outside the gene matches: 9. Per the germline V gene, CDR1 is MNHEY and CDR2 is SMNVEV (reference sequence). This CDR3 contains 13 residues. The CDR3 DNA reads TGTGCCAGCAAGGGACTAGTCGGCAATGAGCAGTACTTC. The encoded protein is CASKGLVGNEQYF.

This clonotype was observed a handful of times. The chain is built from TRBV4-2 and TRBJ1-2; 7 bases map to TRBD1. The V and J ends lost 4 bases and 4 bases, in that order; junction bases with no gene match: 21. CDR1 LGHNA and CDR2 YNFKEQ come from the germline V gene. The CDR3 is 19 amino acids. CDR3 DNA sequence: TGTGCCAGCAGCCGAAAACTGGGAGCGGACAGGCCATCGTCCTATGGCTACACCTTC. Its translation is CASSRKLGADRPSSYGYTF.

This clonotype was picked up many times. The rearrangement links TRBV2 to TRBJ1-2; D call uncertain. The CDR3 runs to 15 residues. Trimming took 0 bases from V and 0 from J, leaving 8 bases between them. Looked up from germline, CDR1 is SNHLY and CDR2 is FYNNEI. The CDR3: CASSEAPEPNYGYTF. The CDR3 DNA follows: TGTGCCAGCAGTGAAGCCCCGGAGCCTAACTATGGCTACACCTTC.

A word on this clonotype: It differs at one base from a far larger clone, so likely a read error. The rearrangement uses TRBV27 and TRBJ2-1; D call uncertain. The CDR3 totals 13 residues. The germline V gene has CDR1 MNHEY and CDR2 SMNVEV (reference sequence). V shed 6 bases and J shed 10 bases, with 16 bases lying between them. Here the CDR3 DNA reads TGTGCCAGCAGCAAGGGCGCTCTTTACGAGCAGTTCTTC. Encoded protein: CASSKGALYEQFF.

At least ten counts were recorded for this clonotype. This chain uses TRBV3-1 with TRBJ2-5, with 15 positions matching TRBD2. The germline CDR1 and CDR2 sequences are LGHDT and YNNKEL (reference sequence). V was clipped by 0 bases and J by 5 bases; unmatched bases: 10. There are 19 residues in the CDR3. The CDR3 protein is CASSQEGLGLAGGDETQYF. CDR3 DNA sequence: TGTGCCAGCAGCCAAGAGGGGTTGGGACTAGCGGGGGGAGATGAGACCCAGTACTTC.